These 12 T cell receptor beta chains were sequenced from one sample in a study of blood T cell repertoires in COVID-19. Here immunoSEQ multiplex PCR was the method, and the copy in TCRdb shows in-frame clones only, minus some. The top ten clones hold 7.5% of a sample with around 110,000 clones, roughly 79% of them seen once. The sequenced material came from peripheral blood. The receptor source for this set is a man between 65 and 85 years old with active or convalescent COVID-19.

This clone was picked up a small number of times. The gene calls are TRBV14 and TRBJ2-7; 11 bases match TRBD2. CDR3 length equals 17 residues. Germline-derived CDR1 and CDR2 are SGHDN and FVKESK. V was pared by 4 bases and J by 0 bases, with 8 bases of the junction left unmatched. CDR3 sequence: CASSPRTSGLSSYEQYF. The CDR3 DNA sequence: TGTGCCAGCAGCCCTCGGACTAGCGGGTTGAGCTCCTACGAGCAGTACTTC.

The chain links TRBV9 to TRBJ1-2; 7 nucleotides agree with TRBD1. J gave up 2 bases and V 3 bases, and 7 bases lay outside the gene matches. The CDR3 consists of 15 residues. Per germline, CDR1 SGDLS and CDR2 YYNGEE. CDR3 coding DNA: TGTGCCAGCAGCGACCCTGGGACAGAAAACTATGGCTACACCTTC. Amino acid sequence: CASSDPGTENYGYTF.

The chain has TRBV11-3 and TRBJ2-7; 10 bases are a match to TRBD2. Germline CDR1 reads SGHNT; CDR2 reads YENEEA. The CDR3 is 19 amino acids. V was clipped by 2 bases and J by 0 bases; unmatched bases: 13. The CDR3 spells CASSLLSPSGRASSYEQYF. CDR3 DNA sequence: TGTGCCAGCAGCTTACTTTCCCCCAGCGGGAGGGCCTCCTCCTACGAGCAGTACTTC.

The chain couples TRBV7-9 to TRBJ1-2; TRBD1 aligns across 7 bases. CDR1 is SEHNR, CDR2 FQNEAQ, per germline (reference sequence). The V gene end was trimmed by 1 base and the J gene end by 8 bases; junction bases not matched to a gene: 4. The CDR3 spans 13 residues. CDR3 loop: CASSLGQGGGYTF. The CDR3 DNA follows: TGTGCCAGCAGCTTAGGACAGGGCGGAGGCTACACCTTC. Combining the CDR3 with reference TRBV7-9 and TRBJ1-2 gives the whole variable domain DTGVSQNPRHKITKRGQNVTFRCDPISEHNRLYWYRQTLGQGPEFLTYFQNEAQLEKSRLLSDRFSAERPKGSFSTLEIQRTEQGDSAMYLCASSLGQGGGYTFGSGTRLTVV.

The chain combines TRBV5-1 with TRBJ2-7; 9 positions agree with TRBD1. J lost 6 bases, V lost 3 bases, and 7 bases had no gene match. The CDR3 runs 14 residues. Germline V gene data show CDR1 as SGHRS and CDR2 as YFSETQ. The CDR3 loop reads CASSSGQGPSEQYF. The CDR3 region has the DNA TGCGCCAGCAGCTCGGGACAGGGCCCTTCCGAGCAGTACTTC.

This clone was counted a single time. V and J are TRBV19 and TRBJ2-7; tentative D call: TRBD2 (6 bases). Deletions cut 3 bases from V and 3 bases from J, with 21 bases between. Germline V CDR1 and CDR2: LNHDA, SQIVND (reference sequence). The CDR3 loop spans 17 amino acids. CDR3 amino acids: CASSIYGGRDVSYEQYF. The CDR3, as DNA: TGTGCCAGTAGTATTTATGGTGGGCGGGATGTCAGCTACGAGCAGTACTTC.

The chain carries TRBV7-6 and TRBJ1-3, with D perhaps TRBD1 (5 bases). Trimming stripped 3 bases from V and 0 bases from J, with 12 bases between. Looked up from germline, CDR1 is SGHVS and CDR2 is FNYEAQ. The CDR3 runs to 16 residues. CDR3 protein: CASSLGPDISGNTIYF. As DNA, the CDR3 is TGTGCCAGCAGCTTGGGGCCGGACATCTCTGGAAACACCATATATTTT.

The V call is TRBV7-8, the J call TRBJ2-5; D not certain. V lost 1 base and J 5 bases, leaving 11 bases between the germline ends. Germline V gene sequence: CDR1 SGHVS, CDR2 FQNEAQ. The CDR3 sequence is 14 residues long. CDR3 sequence reads: CASSLGGSRETQYF. CDR3 coding DNA: TGTGCCAGCAGCTTAGGAGGTTCACGGGAGACCCAGTACTTC.

The V and J genes are TRBV7-2 and TRBJ2-7; 11 bases agree with TRBD1. The V gene end was trimmed by 1 base and the J gene end by 2 bases; junction bases not matched to a gene: 4. Per the germline V gene, CDR1 is SGHTA and CDR2 is FQGNSA. This CDR3 has 16 amino acids. CDR3 in amino acids: CASSLEDRGLTYEQYF. The DNA for the CDR3 is TGTGCCAGCAGCTTAGAGGACAGGGGGCTCACCTACGAGCAGTACTTC.

This clone occurred a few times. The chain employs TRBV7-9 and TRBJ1-1; D remains ambiguous. Germline CDR1 and CDR2: SEHNR and FQNEAQ (reference sequence). The CDR3 consists of 11 residues. V lost 5 bases and J 14 bases, leaving 15 bases between the germline ends. CDR3: CASSPREASFF. Here the CDR3 DNA reads TGTGCCAGCAGCCCCCGGGAAGCCAGCTTCTTT.

The chain links TRBV5-1 to TRBJ2-5, with a tentative D call TRBD2 (6 bases). CDR3 size: 14 residues. V was cut by 4 bases and J by 5 bases, with 15 bases left in between. Per the germline V gene, CDR1 is SGHRS and CDR2 is YFSETQ. CDR3 region: CASSRGGIEETQYF. The DNA of the CDR3 is TGCGCCAGCAGCCGAGGCGGGATTGAGGAGACCCAGTACTTC.

The chain joins TRBV2 to TRBJ2-1; possible D gene TRBD2, 5 bases. The V end lost 4 bases, the J end lost 13 bases, and 11 bases lay between the germline ends. Germline V gene lookup returns CDR1 SNHLY and CDR2 FYNNEI. The CDR3 sequence is 11 residues long. CDR3 sequence reads: CASSVAAGQFF. The DNA for the CDR3 is TGTGCCAGCAGTGTTGCGGCGGGTCAGTTCTTC. Combining the CDR3 with reference TRBV2 and TRBJ2-1 gives the whole variable domain EPEVTQTPSHQVTQMGQEVILRCVPISNHLYFYWYRQILGQKVEFLVSFYNNEISEKSEIFDDQFSVERPDGSNFTLKIRSTKLEDSAMYFCASSVAAGQFFGPGTRLTVL.